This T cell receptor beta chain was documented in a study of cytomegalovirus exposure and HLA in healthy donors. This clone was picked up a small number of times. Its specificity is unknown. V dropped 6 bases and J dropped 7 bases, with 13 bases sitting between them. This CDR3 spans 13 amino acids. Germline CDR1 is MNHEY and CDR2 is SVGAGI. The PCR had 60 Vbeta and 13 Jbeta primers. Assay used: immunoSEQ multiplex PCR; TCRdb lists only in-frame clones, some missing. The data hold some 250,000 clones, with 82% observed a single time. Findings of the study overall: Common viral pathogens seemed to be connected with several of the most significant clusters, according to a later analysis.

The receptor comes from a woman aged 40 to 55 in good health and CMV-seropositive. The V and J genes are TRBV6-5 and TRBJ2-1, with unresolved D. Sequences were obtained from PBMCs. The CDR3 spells CASSPSERNEQFF. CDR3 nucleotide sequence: TGTGCCAGCAGCCCCTCGGAGCGAAATGAGCAGTTCTTC.